The 20 T cell receptor beta chains reported below all come from one sample, sequenced in a study of shared clonotypes between healthy human individuals. CD45RO-negative CD8 cells positively selected for CCR7 made up the naive population, which excluded terminally differentiated effector memory CD45RA+ cells. The repertoire was sequenced with immunoSEQ multiplex PCR; TCRdb's copy has only in-frame clones and lacks some. Among about 2.2 million clones listed, roughly 95% were seen once. The material sequenced was naive CD8+ T cells from PBMCs. These receptors all come from a man between 18 and 29 years old in good health. Some clones in this sample may be carry-over from other donors' samples.

As concerns this clone: The same CDR3 arises from other DNA sequences in this sample as well. V gene TRBV11-2 combines with J gene TRBJ2-7; D is unresolved. V was cut by 1 base and J by 0 bases, with 7 bases left in between. This CDR3 spans 14 amino acids. Germline lookup yields CDR1 SGHAT and CDR2 FQNNGV. The CDR3, as DNA: TGTGCCAGCAGCTTAGTGCCAGGCTCCTACGAGCAGTACTTC. This codes for CASSLVPGSYEQYF.

This chain uses TRBV27 with TRBJ2-1, with D possibly being TRBD2 (6 bases). V shed 5 bases and J shed 3 bases, with 11 bases lying between them. Looked up from germline, CDR1 is MNHEY and CDR2 is SMNVEV (reference sequence). The CDR3 is 14 residues long. CDR3 amino acids: CASSQRELYNEQFF. The DNA of the CDR3 is TGTGCCAGCAGTCAACGGGAGCTCTACAATGAGCAGTTCTTC.

The chain has TRBV27 and TRBJ2-7; 8 positions match TRBD1. Germline CDR1 and CDR2: MNHEY and SMNVEV (reference sequence). The length of the CDR3 is 14 residues. The J segment lost 5 bases and the V segment lost 3 bases, leaving 6 bases of the junction unmatched. The CDR3 nucleotides are TGTGCCAGCAGTTTCAGGGGGCGCATCGACGAGCAGTACTTC. Amino acids: CASSFRGRIDEQYF.

A word on this clone: At the DNA level, this CDR3 is encoded by other sequences in the same sample as well. The chain couples TRBV9 to TRBJ2-7; either TRBD1 or TRBD2 may supply D (6 bases each). V was pared by 4 bases and J by 1 base, with 9 bases between. Germline CDR1 SGDLS, CDR2 YYNGEE. This CDR3 region has 13 residues. The CDR3 reads CASSTGTSYEQYF. Here the CDR3 DNA reads TGTGCCAGCAGCACAGGGACTTCCTACGAGCAGTACTTC.

The chain recombines TRBV27 with TRBJ2-7, with D hard to call. V gave up 4 bases and J gave up 6 bases, with 10 bases separating them. The CDR3 runs 12 residues. Germline V gene sequence: CDR1 MNHEY, CDR2 SMNVEV (reference sequence). The CDR3 reads CASSSRSAEQYF. The CDR3 DNA is TGTGCCAGCAGTTCTCGGAGTGCCGAGCAGTACTTC.

This chain uses TRBV30 with TRBJ2-2; D tentatively reads TRBD1 or TRBD2 (5 bases each). Germline V gene lookup returns CDR1 GTSNPN and CDR2 SVGIG (reference sequence). Trimming cost V 2 bases and J 7 bases, with 14 bases left between them. CDR3 length: 14 amino acids. The CDR3 coding sequence is TGTGCCTGGAGTCGAGGGGCTGGGAACGGGGAGCTGTTTTTT. Amino acids: CAWSRGAGNGELFF.

Details on this clone: Within the sample, other DNA sequences also encode this same CDR3. V is TRBV7-9 and J is TRBJ2-7; D is uncertain. The V end lost 1 base, the J end lost 7 bases, and 5 bases lay between the germline ends. Looked up from germline, CDR1 is SEHNR and CDR2 is FQNEAQ (reference sequence). The CDR3 runs 11 residues. Here the CDR3 reads CASSLVEEQYF. The CDR3 nucleotides read TGTGCCAGCAGCTTAGTTGAAGAGCAGTACTTC.

This chain uses TRBV7-6 with TRBJ2-5; 8 nucleotides match TRBD1. CDR1 and CDR2 from the germline V gene are SGHVS and FNYEAQ. The CDR3 has 13 amino acids. With 5 bases clipped from V and 5 bases from J, the junction kept 4 bases outside the gene matches. Here the CDR3 reads CASSPDRGETQYF. The CDR3 DNA sequence: TGTGCCAGCAGCCCCGACAGGGGTGAGACCCAGTACTTC.

This chain connects TRBV7-9 to TRBJ1-3; possibly TRBD1 for D (6 bases). Germline loops: CDR1 SEHNR, CDR2 FQNEAQ (reference sequence). This CDR3 spans 16 amino acids. Deletions cut 1 base from V and 1 base from J, with 11 bases between. The DNA for the CDR3 is TGTGCCAGCAGCTTAGTGGGGGGCCCATCTGGAAACACCATATATTTT. This codes for CASSLVGGPSGNTIYF.

The chain uses TRBV15 and TRBJ2-7, with TRBD2 identical over 8 bases. V shed 8 bases and J 7 bases; nucleotides not matched to a gene: 16. Germline V gives CDR1 LNHNV, CDR2 YYDKDF (reference sequence). The CDR3 has 15 residues. This CDR3 is CATEEIPAGVGEQYF. The CDR3 DNA sequence: TGTGCCACCGAGGAAATCCCAGCGGGAGTAGGTGAGCAGTACTTC.

The chain is built from TRBV27 and TRBJ2-7; D may be TRBD1 (5 bases). Trimming removed 5 bases from V and 3 bases from J, with 20 bases in between. Germline V gene sequence: CDR1 MNHEY, CDR2 SMNVEV (reference sequence). CDR3 length: 16 residues. CDR3: CASSANRPIPNYEQYF. DNA of the CDR3: TGTGCCAGCAGTGCTAACAGGCCAATCCCAAACTACGAGCAGTACTTC.

The V and J genes are TRBV27 and TRBJ2-7; perhaps D is TRBD1 or TRBD2 (5 bases each). V lost 7 bases and J 5 bases, leaving 24 bases between the germline ends. The CDR3 extends over 16 amino acids. Germline CDR1 reads MNHEY; CDR2 reads SMNVEV (reference sequence). The CDR3 region has the DNA TGTGCCAGCACTTCCTCCGTGGGGGAATTTACCCACGAGCAGTACTTC. This gives the protein CASTSSVGEFTHEQYF.

The genes are TRBV28 and TRBJ2-5; D not certain. Gene TRBJ2-7 matches the end of the DNA better, so the J call may be wrong. Germline V lookup: CDR1 MDHEN, CDR2 SYDVKM. This CDR3 is 14 amino acids long. CDR3 region: CASSFRTESDEQYF. DNA for the CDR3: TGTGCCAGCAGTTTCCGTACCGAGTCTGACGAGCAGTACTTC.

Comment on this clone: The junction and the germline gene differ at one end; a read error may be behind it. The chain carries TRBV14 and TRBJ2-1, with D possibly matching TRBD1 (5 bases). Germline V gene sequence: CDR1 SGHDN, CDR2 FVKESK. CDR3 length equals 18 residues. CDR3 loop: CASSRLLGVTSSDNEQFF. Written as DNA, the CDR3 is TGTGCCAGCAGCCGACTTTTAGGGGTAACAAGCTCCGACAATGAGCAGTTCTTC.

J is TRBJ1-2 and V is TRBV7-8, with a possible D match to TRBD1 (6 bases). The CDR3 totals 13 residues. Trimming cost V 8 bases and J 0 bases, with 10 bases left between them. Germline V gene lookup returns CDR1 SGHVS and CDR2 FQNEAQ. The CDR3, as DNA: TGTGCCAGCTCGGGACACACTAACTATGGCTACACCTTC. As protein: CASSGHTNYGYTF.

This chain joins TRBV27 and TRBJ1-2; weak D call: TRBD1 (6 bases). V was shortened by 2 bases and J by 4 bases, with 14 bases between the two germline ends. There are 15 residues in the CDR3. Germline V gene data show CDR1 as MNHEY and CDR2 as SMNVEV (reference sequence). The CDR3 nucleotides are TGTGCCAGCAGTTTAAATATACAGGGAAGCTATGGCTACACCTTC. Its translation: CASSLNIQGSYGYTF.

V and J are TRBV28 and TRBJ2-7; 8 positions match TRBD2. Trimming removed 8 bases from V and 3 bases from J; junction bases left unmatched: 6. There are 13 residues in the CDR3. CDR1 and CDR2 (germline): MDHEN, SYDVKM. CDR3 in amino acids: CASRGGGIYEQYF. As DNA, the CDR3 is TGTGCCAGCCGAGGCGGGGGGATCTACGAGCAGTACTTC. The variable domain in full, completed from reference TRBV28 and TRBJ2-7, reads DVKVTQSSRYLVKRTGEKVFLECVQDMDHENMFWYRQDPGLGLRLIYFSYDVKMKEKGDIPEGYSVSREKKERFSLILESASTNQTSMYLCASRGGGIYEQYFGPGTRLTVT.

The chain employs TRBV9 and TRBJ1-5, with TRBD1 as a possible D gene (6 bases). Germline V lookup: CDR1 SGDLS, CDR2 YYNGEE. The V end was cut by 4 bases, the J end by 1 base, with 9 bases between. This CDR3 region has 14 residues. This CDR3 reads CASSTGGSNQPQHF. Written as DNA, the CDR3 is TGTGCCAGCAGCACGGGGGGCAGCAATCAGCCCCAGCATTTT.

The chain is built from TRBV19 and TRBJ2-3; 7 bases align to TRBD2. Germline V lookup: CDR1 LNHDA, CDR2 SQIVND (reference sequence). The CDR3 consists of 15 residues. The J segment lost 2 bases and the V segment lost 5 bases, leaving 7 bases of the junction unmatched. CDR3 amino acids: CASSSLAAPTDTQYF. The CDR3 region has the DNA TGTGCCAGTAGTTCTCTAGCGGCACCCACAGATACGCAGTATTTT. The entire variable domain, with the rest obtained from reference TRBV19 and TRBJ2-3, is as follows: DGGITQSPKYLFRKEGQNVTLSCEQNLNHDAMYWYRQDPGQGLRLIYYSQIVNDFQKGDIAEGYSVSREKKESFPLTVTSAQKNPTAFYLCASSSLAAPTDTQYFGPGTRLTVL.

The chain carries TRBV2 and TRBJ2-1; D not certain. From germline, CDR1 is SNHLY and CDR2 FYNNEI. Trimming stripped 3 bases from V and 8 bases from J, with 8 bases between. The CDR3 extends over 12 amino acids. This chain's CDR3 is CASSDDTHEQFF. The CDR3 nucleotides read TGTGCCAGCAGTGACGACACCCATGAGCAGTTCTTC.